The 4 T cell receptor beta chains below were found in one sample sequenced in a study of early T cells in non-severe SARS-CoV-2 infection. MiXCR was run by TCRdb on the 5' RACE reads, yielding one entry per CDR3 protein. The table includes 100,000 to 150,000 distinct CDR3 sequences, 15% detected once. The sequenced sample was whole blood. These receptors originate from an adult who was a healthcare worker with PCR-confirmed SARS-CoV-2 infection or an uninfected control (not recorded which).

The CDR3 here is CASSEQSEDTQYF. Written as DNA, the CDR3 is TGTGCCAGCAGTGAACAGAGTGAAGATACGCAGTATTTT. This sequence joins TRBV6-4 and TRBJ2-3, with D unclear. V was shortened by 3 bases and J by 5 bases, with 9 bases between the two germline ends. CDR1 and CDR2 from the germline V gene are MRHNA and SNTAGT. The CDR3 runs to 13 residues.

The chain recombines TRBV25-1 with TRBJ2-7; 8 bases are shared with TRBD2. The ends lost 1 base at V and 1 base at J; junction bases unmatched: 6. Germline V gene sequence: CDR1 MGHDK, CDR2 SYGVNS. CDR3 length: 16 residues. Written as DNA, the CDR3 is TGTGCCAGCAGTGAATCCCGGGCTAGCGGGTCCTACGAGCAGTACTTC. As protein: CASSESRASGSYEQYF.

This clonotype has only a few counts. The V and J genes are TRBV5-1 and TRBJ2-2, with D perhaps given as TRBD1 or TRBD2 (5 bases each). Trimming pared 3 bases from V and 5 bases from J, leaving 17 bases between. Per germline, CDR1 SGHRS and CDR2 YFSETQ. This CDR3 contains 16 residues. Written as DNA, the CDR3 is TGCGCCAGCAGCTGGGGACGCGGCGTTGGAACCGGGGAGCTGTTTTTT. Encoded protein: CASSWGRGVGTGELFF.

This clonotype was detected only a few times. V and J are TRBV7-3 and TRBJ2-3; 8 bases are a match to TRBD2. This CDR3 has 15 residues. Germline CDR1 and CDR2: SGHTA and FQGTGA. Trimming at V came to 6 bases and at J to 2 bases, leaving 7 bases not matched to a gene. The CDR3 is CASRTSGAHTDTQYF. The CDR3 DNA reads TGTGCCAGCAGAACTAGCGGAGCTCACACAGATACGCAGTATTTT.